This TCR beta chain was sequenced for a study of persistence of HIV-infected CD4 T cells. The libraries were made with immunoSEQ version 4 in survey mode. The method was immunoSEQ multiplex PCR; TCRdb's version includes in-frame clones alone and lacks a portion of them. The table has more than 30,000 clones, roughly 82% seen once. CDR1 is SGHRS and CDR2 is YFSETQ in the germline V gene. V lost 4 bases to trimming and J lost 1 base, with 11 bases between them. The CDR3 runs 14 residues. The stimulus was lysate of CMV-infected fibroblasts, 9 to 10 ug/mL. Memory cells lacking CD40L and CD69 with high CD45RO were sorted. On this clone: The antigen is undetermined.

This chain uses TRBV5-1 with TRBJ2-5; D is uncertain. The TCR sequence derives from an adult woman with HIV who was CMV-seropositive. Material: CD4+ T cells sorted from PBMCs after 18-hour stimulation, obtained from a patient who received antiretroviral therapy. In DNA, the CDR3 is TGCGCCAGCAGCGAGCGCCCCGCCCAAGAGACCCAGTACTTC. Translated: CASSERPAQETQYF.